A single sample is the source of the 18 T cell receptor beta chains below, sequenced in a study of T cells in Graves' hyperthyroidism and ophthalmopathy. Amplified TCR beta CDR3 regions came from RNA transcripts. Carried out on the TCR CDR3, a first-round RT-PCR used the HTBI primer set. From the multiplex PCR reads, TCRdb called clonotypes with MiXCR, one entry per CDR3 protein. The sample yields fewer than 650,000 distinct CDR3 sequences, 40% to 50% seen once. Sequenced input: peripheral blood or thyroid tissue (not recorded which). Receptors originate from an adult woman with Graves' disease, either hyperthyroidism or ophthalmopathy (not recorded which).

The chain carries TRBV2 and TRBJ2-5; 10 bases are shared with TRBD2. With 4 bases clipped from V and 4 bases from J, the junction kept 9 bases outside the gene matches. Per the germline V gene, CDR1 is SNHLY and CDR2 is FYNNEI. CDR3 length: 16 amino acids. The CDR3 is CASSASRSGRAETQYF. DNA for the CDR3: TGTGCCAGCAGTGCTAGCCGGAGCGGGAGGGCAGAGACCCAGTACTTC.

The chain has TRBV10-3 and TRBJ2-5; 10 positions agree with TRBD1. Germline loops: CDR1 ENHRY, CDR2 SYGVKD. The V gene end was trimmed by 6 bases and the J gene end by 3 bases; junction bases not matched to a gene: 4. There are 14 residues in the CDR3. DNA of the CDR3: TGTGCCATCAGCGCCGGGACAGGGGAAGAGACCCAGTACTTC. Amino acid sequence: CAISAGTGEETQYF.

The chain employs TRBV7-9 and TRBJ2-7; TRBD1 agrees at 10 bases. This CDR3 contains 14 residues. Trimming cost V 6 bases and J 5 bases; bases outside gene matches: 7. CDR1 and CDR2 from the germline V gene are SEHNR and FQNEAQ (reference sequence). CDR3 coding DNA: TGTGCCAGCAGTCGGCCAGACAGGGGGCACGAGCAGTACTTC. Translated: CASSRPDRGHEQYF.

The chain has TRBV20-1 and TRBJ1-2, with D perhaps matching TRBD1 (5 bases). CDR1 and CDR2 (germline): DFQATT, SNEGSKA (reference sequence). The CDR3 totals 14 residues. Trimming stripped 0 bases from V and 4 bases from J, with 12 bases between. For the CDR3, the DNA is TGCAGTGCTAGAGATCTCAGCGGGGCCTATGGCTACACCTTC. This encodes CSARDLSGAYGYTF.

This chain's CDR3 is CASSKGTVVGYTF. The CDR3 nucleotides read TGTGCCAGCAGCAAGGGGACAGTGGTTGGCTACACCTTC. The chain combines TRBV7-2 with TRBJ1-2, with 7 nucleotides matching TRBD1. The CDR3 is 13 residues long. The germline gives CDR1 SGHTA, CDR2 FQGNSA. The J segment lost 7 bases and the V segment lost 5 bases, leaving 7 bases of the junction unmatched.

The genes are TRBV5-4 and TRBJ2-7, with 7 bases matching TRBD2. The DNA end is a closer match to TRBJ2-5, so the J assignment may be wrong. Germline values: CDR1 SGHNT, CDR2 YYREEE (reference sequence). The length of the CDR3 is 17 residues. Here the CDR3 reads CASSLATAGDLQETQYF. CDR3 DNA sequence: TGTGCCAGCAGCTTGGCGACGGCGGGGGACCTTCAAGAGACCCAGTACTTC.

The gene calls are TRBV4-1 and TRBJ2-3; no reliable D call. V lost 4 bases and J 3 bases, leaving 8 bases between the germline ends. The CDR3 contains 13 residues. The germline gives CDR1 MGHRA, CDR2 YSYEKL. The CDR3 bases are TGCGCCAGCAGCCGGGGTCCAACAGATACGCAGTATTTT. It codes for CASSRGPTDTQYF.

The genes are TRBV10-3 and TRBJ2-7; D not certain. Trimming shortened V by 6 bases and J by 2 bases, and 11 bases separated the two germline ends. The CDR3 totals 13 residues. CDR1 is ENHRY and CDR2 is SYGVKD in the germline V gene. This chain's CDR3 is CAISDTQTYEQYF. The CDR3 DNA reads as TGTGCCATCAGCGACACACAGACCTACGAGCAGTACTTC.

Details on this clonotype: Because it lacks the conserved phenylalanine or tryptophan at the end, this CDR3 is likely a read error. The DNA is left out, because the CDR3 cannot be placed on it with certainty; the CDR3 is given as TCRdb lists it. The V gene is TRBV7-8, the J gene TRBJ1-1; TRBD1 is the table's D call and was not checked against the DNA. Counting both end residues, the CDR3 totals 12 amino acids. Per the germline V gene, CDR1 is SGHVS and CDR2 is FQNEAQ. CDR3 residues: CASKESGTGDYY.

The chain carries TRBV7-7 and TRBJ2-5, with TRBD2 matching over 7 bases. Trimming at V came to 5 bases and at J to 1 base, leaving 7 bases not matched to a gene. The CDR3 length is 15 residues. Germline V gives CDR1 SSHAT, CDR2 FNYEAQ (reference sequence). The chain's CDR3 is CASSLREGSQETQYF. The CDR3 DNA reads as TGTGCCAGCAGCCTCAGGGAGGGGAGCCAAGAGACCCAGTACTTC.

This clonotype appeared a few times. The chain recombines TRBV19 with TRBJ2-7, with D unclear. In germline, CDR1 is LNHDA, CDR2 SQIVND (reference sequence). The V and J ends lost 5 bases and 3 bases respectively, with 11 bases between them. This CDR3 contains 13 residues. In nucleotides, the CDR3 is TGTGCCAGTAGTCTCGGATCCCACTACGAGCAGTACTTC. Its translation: CASSLGSHYEQYF.

This chain links TRBV29-1 with TRBJ2-7; D is undetermined. This CDR3 is 11 amino acids long. CDR1 SQVTM and CDR2 ANQGSEA come from the germline V gene. V lost 8 bases and J 6 bases, leaving 14 bases between the germline ends. The CDR3 coding sequence is TGCAGCAGTGAATGGGTTCCCGAGCAGTACTTC. It is translated as CSSEWVPEQYF.

This clonotype was counted ten times or more. The rearrangement uses TRBV12-3 or TRBV12-4 and TRBJ2-7, with 9 bases fitting TRBD2. This CDR3 is 14 amino acids long. The V gene end was trimmed by 5 bases and the J gene end by 7 bases; junction bases not matched to a gene: 9. The CDR3: CASSLTSGLGEQYF. CDR3 in DNA: TGTGCCAGCAGTCTCACTAGCGGGCTTGGGGAGCAGTACTTC.

This clonotype has more than one count but fewer than ten. V gene TRBV24-1 combines with J gene TRBJ1-2; D gene unclear. Germline CDR1 KGHDR, CDR2 SFDVKD. CDR3 length: 15 amino acids. V dropped 3 bases and J dropped 0 bases, with 10 bases sitting between them. The CDR3 here is CATSDKDEANYGYTF. The CDR3 DNA reads as TGTGCCACCAGTGATAAGGACGAGGCTAACTATGGCTACACCTTC.

The chain couples TRBV9 to TRBJ2-7; 11 positions match TRBD1. The CDR3 is 15 amino acids. V shed 2 bases and J 7 bases; nucleotides not matched to a gene: 8. Germline V gene sequence: CDR1 SGDLS, CDR2 YYNGEE. CDR3: CASSVTGQGGDEQYF. The CDR3 bases are TGTGCCAGCAGCGTGACGGGACAGGGGGGGGATGAGCAGTACTTC.

The chain uses TRBV2 and TRBJ2-7, with unresolved D. The V gene's germline CDR1 is SNHLY and CDR2 FYNNEI. The V end lost 8 bases, the J end lost 1 base, and 9 bases lay between the germline ends. This CDR3 spans 12 amino acids. The CDR3 sequence is CASLHSSYEQYF. The CDR3 DNA reads as TGTGCCAGCCTTCACAGTTCCTACGAGCAGTACTTC.

This clonotype was seen repeatedly, ten times or more. The V and J genes are TRBV10-3 and TRBJ1-2; TRBD1 matches at 9 bases. The CDR3 totals 15 residues. Trimming removed 4 bases from V and 7 bases from J; junction bases left unmatched: 10. Germline V gives CDR1 ENHRY, CDR2 SYGVKD. CDR3 DNA: TGTGCCATCAGTGGACCGGGACAGGGATTGAGTGGCTACACCTTC. Its protein is CAISGPGQGLSGYTF.

J is TRBJ2-5 and V is TRBV20-1; a weak D match, TRBD2 (7 bases). This CDR3 has 15 amino acids. The germline V gene encodes CDR1 DFQATT and CDR2 SNEGSKA (reference sequence). V was trimmed by 5 bases and J by 0 bases, leaving 16 bases between them. The CDR3 sequence is CSAGGGNRDQETQYF. The CDR3, as DNA: TGCAGTGCTGGGGGGGGTAACAGGGACCAAGAGACCCAGTACTTC.